Listed below are T cell receptor beta chains from one sample, sequenced in a study of human CD4 T cells and Enterobacteriaceae. TCRdb's copy holds only in-frame clones and misses some; the assay was immunoSEQ multiplex PCR. Among about 26,000 clones listed, more than 80% were seen once. Sequenced material: memory CD4+ T cells from blood. Every receptor here comes from a human donor in good health. Each CDR3 is given with its conserved first and last residue. Fields, in order: clone size, D gene, V gene, CDR3 length, J gene, CDR3 protein, CDR3 DNA. A D gene is named only where the DNA matches it firmly. Only some rows state a clone size, as once, few, many or a class for expanded clones.

>NA|TRBD1|TRBV2|14|TRBJ2-1
CARQGDLHYNEQFF
TGTGCCAGACAGGGGGACCTGCACTACAATGAGCAGTTCTTC
>NA|TRBD1|TRBV7-3|14|TRBJ2-5
CASSPGTGRETQYF
TGTGCCAGCAGCCCAGGGACAGGACGTGAGACCCAGTACTTC
>NA|NA|TRBV11-3|16|TRBJ1-3
CASSRTGLLSGNTIYF
TGTGCCAGCAGCCGCACAGGGCTACTCTCTGGAAACACCATATATTTT
>NA|NA|TRBV30|14|TRBJ2-1
CAWSTLGTGNEQFF
TGTGCCTGGAGTACCTTAGGAACGGGTAATGAGCAGTTCTTC
>NA|TRBD2|TRBV19|14|TRBJ2-3
CASSGLAGADTQYF
TGTGCCAGTAGTGGACTAGCGGGAGCAGATACGCAGTATTTT
>NA|TRBD2|TRBV11-3|14|TRBJ2-7
CASSTDSGSYEQYF
TGTGCCAGCAGCACTGATAGCGGGAGCTACGAGCAGTACTTC
>few|NA|TRBV5-1|13|TRBJ1-5
CASSFESNQPQHF
TGCGCCAGCAGCTTCGAGAGCAATCAGCCCCAGCATTTT
>once|NA|TRBV30|15|TRBJ2-3
CAWRRGPSSTDTQYF
TGTGCCTGGAGGCGGGGGCCTAGTAGCACAGATACGCAGTATTTT
>NA|NA|TRBV11-3|14|TRBJ2-2
CASSLDVATGELFF
TGTGCCAGCAGCTTAGATGTGGCCACCGGGGAGCTGTTTTTT
>once|NA|TRBV12-1|14|TRBJ2-5
CASSSKRGYETQYF
TGTGCCAGCAGCTCTAAGCGGGGCTACGAGACCCAGTACTTC
>NA|TRBD2|TRBV11-2|16|TRBJ2-7
CASSLDFGLAGREQYF
TGTGCCAGCAGCTTAGATTTTGGACTAGCGGGGCGAGAGCAGTACTTC
>NA|NA|TRBV16|12|TRBJ2-3
CASSPTVDTQYF
TGTGCCAGCAGCCCAACGGTCGATACGCAGTATTTT
>NA|NA|TRBV29-1|12|TRBJ2-4
CSVGLGNNIQYF
TGCAGCGTTGGACTCGGCAACAACATTCAGTACTTC
>NA|TRBD1|TRBV19|15|TRBJ1-3
CASSGDSSSGNTIYF
TGTGCCAGTAGTGGGGACAGCAGCTCTGGAAACACCATATATTTT
>NA|NA|TRBV5-4|14|TRBJ2-7
CASSLAGLRYEQYF
TGTGCCAGCAGCTTGGCGGGACTGCGCTACGAGCAGTACTTC
>NA|NA|TRBV19|12|TRBJ2-7
CASKGSSYEQYF
TGTGCCAGTAAGGGCAGCTCCTACGAGCAGTACTTC